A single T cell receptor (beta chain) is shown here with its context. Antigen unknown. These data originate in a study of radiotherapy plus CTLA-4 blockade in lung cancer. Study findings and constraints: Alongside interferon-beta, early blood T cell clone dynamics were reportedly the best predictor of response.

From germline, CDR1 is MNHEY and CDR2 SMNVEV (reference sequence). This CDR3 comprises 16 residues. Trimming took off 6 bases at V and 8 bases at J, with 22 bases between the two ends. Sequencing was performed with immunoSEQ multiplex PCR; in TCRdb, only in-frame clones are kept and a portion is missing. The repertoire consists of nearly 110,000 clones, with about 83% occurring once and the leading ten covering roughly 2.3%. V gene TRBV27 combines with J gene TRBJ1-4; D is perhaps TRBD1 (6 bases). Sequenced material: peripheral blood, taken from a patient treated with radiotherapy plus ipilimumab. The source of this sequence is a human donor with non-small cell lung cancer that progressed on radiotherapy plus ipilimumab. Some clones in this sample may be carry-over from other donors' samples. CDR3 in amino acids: CASRPGPGVAYEKLFF. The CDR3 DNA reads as TGTGCCAGCAGGCCGGGACCAGGGGTGGCTTACGAAAAACTGTTTTTT. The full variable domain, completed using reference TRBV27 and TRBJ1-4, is EAQVTQNPRYLITVTGKKLTVTCSQNMNHEYMSWYRQDPGLGLRQIYYSMNVEVTDKGDVPEGYKVSRKEKRNFPLILESPSPNQTSLYFCASRPGPGVAYEKLFFGSGTQLSVL.